This T cell receptor (beta chain) was obtained from a study of cytomegalovirus exposure and HLA in healthy donors. Germline V lookup: CDR1 SGDLS, CDR2 YYNGEE. The CDR3 length is 13 residues. V gave up 3 bases and J gave up 4 bases, with 10 bases separating them. Primers for the PCR totalled 60 Vbeta and 13 Jbeta. Assay: immunoSEQ multiplex PCR; the TCRdb copy retains only in-frame clones and omits some. The sample holds about 160,000 clones, 80% seen once. The chain joins TRBV9 to TRBJ1-2; a weak D match, TRBD1 (5 bases). Material: PBMCs. The TCR sequence derives from a man younger than 45 in good health and CMV-seronegative. CDR3 sequence (DNA): TGTGCCAGCAGCGCATACCAGGGCTATGGCTACACCTTC. It codes for CASSAYQGYGYTF. The full variable domain, rest sourced from reference TRBV9 and TRBJ1-2, is DSGVTQTPKHLITATGQRVTLRCSPRSGDLSVYWYQQSLDQGLQFLIQYYNGEERAKGNILERFSAQQFPDLHSELNLSSLELGDSALYFCASSAYQGYGYTFGSGTRLTVV.